This T cell receptor (beta chain) was found in a study of T cells in Graves' hyperthyroidism and ophthalmopathy. Findings and caveats of the study: Among clonotypes expanded in thyroid above 0.001, most were also found in blood.

For this clonotype: Its antigen is not known.

This CDR3 contains 12 residues. The germline V gene encodes CDR1 MDHEN and CDR2 SYDVKM. The ends were cut back, 10 bases at V and 0 bases at J, with 10 bases in the middle. Regions amplified from RNA transcripts were the TCR beta CDR3 regions. The HTBI primer set was used in a first-round RT-PCR of the TCR CDR3. Via MiXCR, TCRdb re-called the multiplex PCR reads, giving one row per CDR3 protein. The sample comprises about 290,000 distinct CDR3 sequences, roughly 19% of which are singletons, and under 40% rests with the top ten. The source material was blood. This TCR was sampled from a man between 45 and 60 years old with Graves' ophthalmopathy. This chain connects TRBV28 to TRBJ2-7, with D unclear. The CDR3 here is CATAADSYEQYF. CDR3 bases: TGTGCCACCGCGGCAGACTCCTACGAGCAGTACTTC.